Shown below are 3 T cell receptor beta chains from a single sample sequenced in a study of blood T cells in healthy people across ages. Primed by a sample-barcoded 5' primer and a J-beta primer mix, a second PCR proceeded for 7 to 11 cycles. TCRdb processed the 5' RACE reads anew with MiXCR; each CDR3 protein has one entry. This table has fewer than 600,000 distinct CDR3 sequences, roughly a quarter appearing once. The same specimen was also included in a second study, on T cells of mothers and their children.

Sequencing input: blood. All receptors derive from a boy aged 2 to 10 in good health.

Written as DNA, the CDR3 is TGTGCCAGCAAAGGGCGGCTTGAGAGCGGGGAGCTGTTTTTT. Amino acid sequence: CASKGRLESGELFF. The J gene is TRBJ2-2, the V gene TRBV12-3 or TRBV12-4; D unresolved. V lost 7 bases and J 7 bases, leaving 16 bases between the germline ends. The length of the CDR3 is 14 residues.

V is TRBV20-1 and J is TRBJ2-3; TRBD2 aligns across 7 bases. The V segment lost 1 base and the J segment 7 bases; nucleotides outside the gene matches: 11. CDR3 length equals 15 residues. CDR1 is DFQATT, CDR2 SNEGSKA, per germline (reference sequence). The CDR3 is CSARAGTGGIYTQYF. The CDR3 DNA follows: TGCAGTGCTAGAGCCGGAACGGGAGGAATCTATACGCAGTATTTT.

This clonotype was picked up a small number of times. The chain combines TRBV3-1 with TRBJ2-2, with D unresolved. This CDR3 region has 15 residues. Per the germline V gene, CDR1 is LGHDT and CDR2 is YNNKEL (reference sequence). Trimming pared 0 bases from V and 2 bases from J, leaving 7 bases between. For the CDR3, the DNA is TGTGCCAGCAGCCAAGAAACCGGTAACACCGGGGAGCTGTTTTTT. Translating gives CASSQETGNTGELFF.